Ten or more counts support the clone carrying this T cell receptor beta chain. This sample is part of a study of CD8+CD57+ T cells in acquired aplastic anemia. Study-wide context: The mean DNA yield obtained from sorted CD4+ and CD8+ cells came to approximately 3.2 ug.

The CDR3 length is 16 residues. V lost 3 bases and J lost 5, with 19 bases in between. CDR1 is LGHNA, CDR2 YSLEER, per germline. The template used for profiling TCR beta VDJ and CDR3 was genomic DNA. TCRdb re-called the reads with MiXCR, one entry per CDR3 protein. The sample holds about 130,000 distinct CDR3 sequences, over 45% seen once. The TCR originated in a human donor in good health, serving as a control. The V gene is TRBV4-3, the J gene TRBJ1-2, with no clear D. Sample: sorted CD4+, CD8+, or CD8+CD57+ T cells (not recorded which) from PBMCs. CDR3 bases: TGCGCCAGCAGCCAGCACGTCGAGGGTGGGGAGTATGGCTACACCTTC. This encodes CASSQHVEGGEYGYTF.